This T cell receptor (beta chain) was identified during a study of T cell repertoires in cytomegalovirus infection. In the case of this clonotype: The antigen remains unidentified.

Germline V gives CDR1 SGHDT, CDR2 YYEEEE. The CDR3 runs to 16 residues. Trimming removed 0 bases at V and 9 bases at J, with 16 bases between. One entry per CDR3 protein results from TCRdb running MiXCR on the reads. The sample gives about 250,000 distinct CDR3 sequences, over 15% of which show up once; about 45% is in the top ten. Study conclusions and caveats: Cumulative frequency (of public TCR beta family members) identified carriers of CMV plus the relevant HLA.

The TCR sequence derives from a human donor in good health (CMV status not recorded). Some clones in this sample may be carry-over from other donors' samples. Sequenced input: CD8+ T cells from PBMCs. This sequence joins TRBV5-6 and TRBJ1-6, with D maybe TRBD1 (5 bases). CDR3 nucleotide sequence: TGTGCCAGCAGCTTGGGGCAGGGCGGCAGTGGTTCACCCCTCCACTTT. It specifies CASSLGQGGSGSPLHF.